Sequencing of this TCR beta chain was carried out in a study of blood T cells in healthy people across ages. The study, taken as a whole, reports: Per million T cells, TCR beta diversity dropped about linearly as age rose.

Primers used in a second PCR of about 6 to 11 cycles were a sample-barcoded 5' primer and a J-beta primer mix. One entry per CDR3 protein, called by TCRdb with MiXCR from the 5' RACE reads. The data hold some 1,000,000 distinct CDR3 sequences, with 20% to 25% observed a single time. This clonotype appeared many times. Its antigen is not known. Per sample, no less than 5 micrograms of total RNA were extracted. The CDR3 runs 11 residues. V shed 8 bases and J shed 5 bases, with 9 bases lying between them. The V gene's germline CDR1 is MNHNY and CDR2 SVGAGI (reference sequence). The same sample was also studied in work on T cells of mothers and their children. That work states: Samples came from a few healthy Caucasian mothers and their six children. Sequencing revealed no T cell clones that were persistent and microchimeric.

Sequenced input: blood. The rearrangement links TRBV6-6 to TRBJ1-1, with D possibly matching TRBD1 (6 bases). The source of this sequence is a girl aged 2-15 years in good health. Written as DNA, the CDR3 is TGTGCCAGCGCCCAGGGGACTGAAGCTTTCTTT. Protein product: CASAQGTEAFF.